The TCR beta chain described here comes from a study of shared clonotypes between healthy human individuals. Notes on the study in general: Incompleteness in sorted-subset sequencing, despite large depth, was shown by rarefaction. The researchers took only blood, and tissue repertoires probably look different. Generally, naive subsets (rather than memory subsets) showed larger estimated richness.

Comments on this clone: What it binds is unknown.

The assay ran at deep level. Assay used: immunoSEQ multiplex PCR; TCRdb lists only in-frame clones, some missing. In the table there are millions of clones, approximately 95% of which are singletons. The naive CD8 fraction comprised CD45RO-negative cells positively selected for CCR7 and excluded terminally differentiated effector memory CD45RA+ cells. The CDR3 is 14 residues long. V shed 2 bases and J shed 2 bases, with 11 bases lying between them. Germline V lookup: CDR1 SGHDT, CDR2 YYEEEE. The rearrangement links TRBV5-6 to TRBJ2-7; D is undetermined. The sample consisted of naive CD8+ T cells sorted from blood. The receptor comes from a man aged 18-30 years in good health. CDR3 bases: TGTGCCAGCAGCTTCTGGGCTACTACCTACGAGCAGTACTTC. This sequence encodes CASSFWATTYEQYF. Based on the CDR3 plus reference TRBV5-6 and TRBJ2-7, the full variable domain is DAGVTQSPTHLIKTRGQQVTLRCSPKSGHDTVSWYQQALGQGPQFIFQYYEEEERQRGNFPDRFSGHQFPNYSSELNVNALLLGDSALYLCASSFWATTYEQYFGPGTRLTVT.